This T cell receptor beta chain was sequenced for a study of OX40 agonist ivuxolimab in advanced cancers. Whole-study findings and limits: At 0.1 to 3.0 mg/kg, CD4+ and CD8+ blood T cells expanded clonally by week 6.

Systemic immunosuppression or a history of autoimmune disease excluded patients. On cycle 4 day 1 and cycle 7 day 1, as well as at baseline, blood was sampled. About this clone: Its antigen is currently unknown.

Sequencing used immunoSEQ multiplex PCR; TCRdb keeps in-frame clones, though not all of them. The sample includes approximately 50,000 clones, 88% seen only once; the top ten take 7.8%. Sample: CD4+ or CD8+ T cells sorted from blood, taken in a trial of the OX40 agonist ivuxolimab. The clonotype comes from an adult with an advanced solid tumor such as melanoma, head and neck, liver or kidney cancer.

DNA of the CDR3: TGTGCCAGTAGTACAGGGGGCAGAGCTGAAGCTTTCTTT. This encodes CASSTGGRAEAFF. V usage is TRBV19 and J usage is TRBJ1-1, with 8 bases matching TRBD1. The CDR3 spans 13 residues. Germline V gene sequence: CDR1 LNHDA, CDR2 SQIVND (reference sequence). Losses at the gene ends were 4 bases for V and 6 bases for J; bases not matched to a gene: 4.